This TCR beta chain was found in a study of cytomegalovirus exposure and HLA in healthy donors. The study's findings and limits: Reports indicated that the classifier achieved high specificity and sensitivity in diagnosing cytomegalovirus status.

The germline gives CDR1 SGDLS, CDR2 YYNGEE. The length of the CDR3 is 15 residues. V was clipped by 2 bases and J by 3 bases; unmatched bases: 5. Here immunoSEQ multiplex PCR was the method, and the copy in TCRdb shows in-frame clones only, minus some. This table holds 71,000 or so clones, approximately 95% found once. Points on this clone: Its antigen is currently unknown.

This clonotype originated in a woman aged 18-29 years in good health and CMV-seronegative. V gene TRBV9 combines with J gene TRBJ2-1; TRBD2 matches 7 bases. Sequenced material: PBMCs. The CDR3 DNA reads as TGTGCCAGCAGCGTGGGGGGGAGCGTCTACAATGAGCAGTTCTTC. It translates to CASSVGGSVYNEQFF.